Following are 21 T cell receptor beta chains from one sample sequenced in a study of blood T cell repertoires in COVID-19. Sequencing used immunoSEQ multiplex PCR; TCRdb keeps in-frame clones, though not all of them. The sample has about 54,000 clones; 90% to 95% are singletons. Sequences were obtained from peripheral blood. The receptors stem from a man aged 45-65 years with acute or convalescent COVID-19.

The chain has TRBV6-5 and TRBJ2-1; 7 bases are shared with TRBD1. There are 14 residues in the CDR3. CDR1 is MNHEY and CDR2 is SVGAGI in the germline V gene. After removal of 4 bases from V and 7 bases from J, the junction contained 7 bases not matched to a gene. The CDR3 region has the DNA TGTGCCAGCAGTTCTATACTACAGGGGAATGAGCAGTTCTTC. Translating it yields CASSSILQGNEQFF.

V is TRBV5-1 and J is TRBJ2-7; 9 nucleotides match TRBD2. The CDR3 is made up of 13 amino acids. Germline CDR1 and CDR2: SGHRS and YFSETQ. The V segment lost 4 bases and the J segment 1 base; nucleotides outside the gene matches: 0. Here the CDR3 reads CASSTSGSYEQYF. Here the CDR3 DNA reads TGCGCCAGCAGCACTAGCGGGTCCTACGAGCAGTACTTC.

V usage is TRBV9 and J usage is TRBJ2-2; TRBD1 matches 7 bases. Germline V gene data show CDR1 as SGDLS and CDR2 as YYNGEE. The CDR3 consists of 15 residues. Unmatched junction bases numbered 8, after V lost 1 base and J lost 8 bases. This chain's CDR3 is CASSVRGLGSGELFF. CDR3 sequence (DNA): TGTGCCAGCAGCGTAAGGGGGCTAGGGTCTGGGGAGCTGTTTTTT.

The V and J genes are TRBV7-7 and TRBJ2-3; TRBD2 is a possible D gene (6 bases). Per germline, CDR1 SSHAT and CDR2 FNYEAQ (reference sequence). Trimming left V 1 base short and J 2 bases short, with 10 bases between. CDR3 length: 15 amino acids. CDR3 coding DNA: TGTGCCAGCAGCTTAGGGGCGGGGCTCACAGATACGCAGTATTTT. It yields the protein CASSLGAGLTDTQYF.

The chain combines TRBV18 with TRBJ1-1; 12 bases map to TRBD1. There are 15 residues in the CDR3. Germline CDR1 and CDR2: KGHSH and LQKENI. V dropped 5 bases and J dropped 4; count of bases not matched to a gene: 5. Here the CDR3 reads CASSGMGQGATEAFF. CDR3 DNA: TGTGCCAGCTCAGGAATGGGACAGGGGGCCACTGAAGCTTTCTTT.

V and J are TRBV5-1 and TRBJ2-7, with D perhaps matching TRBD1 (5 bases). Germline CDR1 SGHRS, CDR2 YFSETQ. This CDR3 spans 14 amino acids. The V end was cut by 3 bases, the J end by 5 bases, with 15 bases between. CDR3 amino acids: CASSSGQLGHEQYF. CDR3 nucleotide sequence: TGCGCCAGCAGCTCCGGACAACTCGGACACGAGCAGTACTTC.

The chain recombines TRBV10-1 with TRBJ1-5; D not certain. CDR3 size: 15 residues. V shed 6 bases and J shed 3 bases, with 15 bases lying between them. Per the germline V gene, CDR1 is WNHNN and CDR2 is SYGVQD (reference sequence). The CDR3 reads CASRDSYKPNQPQHF. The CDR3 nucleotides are TGCGCCAGCAGGGACTCTTACAAGCCCAATCAGCCCCAGCATTTT.

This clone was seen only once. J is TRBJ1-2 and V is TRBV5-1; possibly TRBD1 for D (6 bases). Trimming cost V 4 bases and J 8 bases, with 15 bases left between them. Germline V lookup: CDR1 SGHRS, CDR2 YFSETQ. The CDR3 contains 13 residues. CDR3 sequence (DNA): TGCGCCAGCAGCCGCGCGGGGGGCGTCGGCTACACCTTC. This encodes CASSRAGGVGYTF.

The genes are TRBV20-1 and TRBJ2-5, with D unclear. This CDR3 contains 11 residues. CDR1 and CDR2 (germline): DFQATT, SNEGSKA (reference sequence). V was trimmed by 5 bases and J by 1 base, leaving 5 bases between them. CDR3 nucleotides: TGCAGTGCTCCCCTCCAAGAGACCCAGTACTTC. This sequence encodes CSAPLQETQYF.

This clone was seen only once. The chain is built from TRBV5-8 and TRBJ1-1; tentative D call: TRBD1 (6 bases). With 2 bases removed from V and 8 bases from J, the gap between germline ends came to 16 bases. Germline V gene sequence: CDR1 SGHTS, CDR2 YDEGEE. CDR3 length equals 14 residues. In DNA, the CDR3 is TGTGCCAGCAGCTTAGCTACAGGGAGAGGCGAAGCTTTCTTT. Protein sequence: CASSLATGRGEAFF. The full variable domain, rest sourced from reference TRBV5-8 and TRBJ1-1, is EAGVTQSPTHLIKTRGQQATLRCSPISGHTSVYWYQQALGLGLQFLLWYDEGEERNRGNFPPRFSGRQFPNYSSELNVNALELEDSALYLCASSLATGRGEAFFGQGTRLTVV.

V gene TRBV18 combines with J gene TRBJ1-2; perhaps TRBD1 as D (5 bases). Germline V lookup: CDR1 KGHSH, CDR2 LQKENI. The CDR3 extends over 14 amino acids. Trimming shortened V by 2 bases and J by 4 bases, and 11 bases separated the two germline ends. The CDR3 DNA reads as TGTGCCAGCTCACCAGAGGCAGGGTCCTATGGCTACACCTTC. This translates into CASSPEAGSYGYTF.

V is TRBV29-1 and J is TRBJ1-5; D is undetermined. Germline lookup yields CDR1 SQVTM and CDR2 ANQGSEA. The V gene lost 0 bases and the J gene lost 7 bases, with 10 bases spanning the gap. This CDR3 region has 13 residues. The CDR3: CSVEDQLGQPQHF. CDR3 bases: TGCAGCGTTGAAGATCAACTAGGCCAGCCCCAGCATTTT.

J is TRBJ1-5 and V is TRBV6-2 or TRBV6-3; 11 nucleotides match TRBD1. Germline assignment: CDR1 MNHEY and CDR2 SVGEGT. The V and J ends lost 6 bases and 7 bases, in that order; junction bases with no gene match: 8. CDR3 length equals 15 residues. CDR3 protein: CASSADRGLGQPQHF. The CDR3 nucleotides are TGTGCCAGCAGCGCGGACAGGGGGCTGGGGCAGCCCCAGCATTTT.

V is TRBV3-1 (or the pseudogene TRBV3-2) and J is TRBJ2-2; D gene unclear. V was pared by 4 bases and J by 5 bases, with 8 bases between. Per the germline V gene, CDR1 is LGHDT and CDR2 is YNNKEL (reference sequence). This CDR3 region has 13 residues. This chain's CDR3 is CASSRTVTGELFF. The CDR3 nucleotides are TGTGCCAGCAGCCGTACTGTAACCGGGGAGCTGTTTTTT.

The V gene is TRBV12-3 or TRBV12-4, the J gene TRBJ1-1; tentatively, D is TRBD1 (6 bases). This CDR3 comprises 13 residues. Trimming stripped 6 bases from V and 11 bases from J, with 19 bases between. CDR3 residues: CASSPWGGMGAFF. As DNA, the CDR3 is TGTGCCAGCAGCCCTTGGGGGGGCATGGGGGCTTTCTTT.

Here the CDR3 reads CASSPAARNTEAFF. The CDR3 DNA sequence: TGCGCCAGCAGCCCCGCAGCGAGAAACACTGAAGCTTTCTTT. This rearrangement joins TRBV5-1 to TRBJ1-1; the D is unclear. V was clipped by 4 bases and J by 2 bases, with 12 bases between them. This CDR3 comprises 14 residues. Germline V gene lookup returns CDR1 SGHRS and CDR2 YFSETQ.

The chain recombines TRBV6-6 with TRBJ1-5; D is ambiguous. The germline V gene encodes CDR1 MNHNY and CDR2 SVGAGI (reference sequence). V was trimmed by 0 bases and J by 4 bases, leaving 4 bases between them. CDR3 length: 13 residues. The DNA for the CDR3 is TGTGCCAGCAGTTACTCGAGTAATCAGCCCCAGCATTTT. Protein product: CASSYSSNQPQHF.

In DNA form, the CDR3 reads TGCGCCAGCACCACGGGGACAGGGGGAAACACCATATATTTT. It codes for CASTTGTGGNTIYF. V usage is TRBV5-1 and J usage is TRBJ1-3, with 9 nucleotides matching TRBD1. V lost 6 bases to trimming and J lost 4 bases; unmatched junction nucleotides: 5. This CDR3 has 14 residues. Germline-derived CDR1 and CDR2 are SGHRS and YFSETQ.

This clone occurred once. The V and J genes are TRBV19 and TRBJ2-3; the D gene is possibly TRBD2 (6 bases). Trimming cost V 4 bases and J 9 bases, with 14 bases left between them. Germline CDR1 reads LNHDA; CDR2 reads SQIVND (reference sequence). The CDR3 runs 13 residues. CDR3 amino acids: CASSNRRDGTQYF. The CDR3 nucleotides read TGTGCCAGTAGTAATCGGAGGGATGGAACGCAGTATTTT.

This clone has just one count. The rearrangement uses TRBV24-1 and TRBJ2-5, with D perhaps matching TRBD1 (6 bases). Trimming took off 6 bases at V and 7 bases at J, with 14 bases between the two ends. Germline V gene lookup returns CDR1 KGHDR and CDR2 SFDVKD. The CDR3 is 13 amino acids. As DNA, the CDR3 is TGTGCCACCAGTCGGTCAGGGGAATGGACCCAGTACTTC. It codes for CATSRSGEWTQYF.

CDR3 sequence (DNA): TGTGCCAGCAGTCACGCGATGACTAGCGGGAGGCCCACCGGGGAGCTGTTTTTT. Translating it yields CASSHAMTSGRPTGELFF. The genes are TRBV6-6 and TRBJ2-2; 13 bases match TRBD2. This CDR3 contains 18 residues. Germline V lookup: CDR1 MNHNY, CDR2 SVGAGI (reference sequence). The V and J ends lost 5 bases and 4 bases, in that order; junction bases with no gene match: 10.